One sample yielded the 13 T cell receptor beta chains listed below, sequenced in a study of post-analysis software for immune sequencing data. The study's findings and limits: Patients used several TRBV segments, including TRBV5-6, TRBV5-1 and TRBV20-1, more often than controls.

These TCRs' antigens remain unknown. Each TCR beta cDNA library carried unique molecular identifiers. From the PCR reads, TCRdb called clonotypes with MiXCR, one entry per CDR3 protein. The top ten clones hold about 11% of a sample with about 680,000 distinct CDR3 sequences, approximately 60% of them seen once. Sequenced material: blood. The source is a girl aged 2 to 10 with multiple sclerosis.

This clonotype was picked up a small number of times. V and J are TRBV9 and TRBJ2-1, with 7 bases matching TRBD2. Germline V gene sequence: CDR1 SGDLS, CDR2 YYNGEE. V dropped 4 bases and J dropped 5; count of bases not matched to a gene: 6. The CDR3 spans 14 residues. The CDR3 nucleotides are TGTGCCAGCAGCCAAACTAGCGCCAACAATGAGCAGTTCTTC. The encoded protein is CASSQTSANNEQFF.

The chain carries TRBV24-1 and TRBJ2-3; unclear D gene. This CDR3 region has 14 residues. Per the germline V gene, CDR1 is KGHDR and CDR2 is SFDVKD. The V and J ends lost 3 bases and 3 bases respectively, with 9 bases between them. CDR3 sequence (DNA): TGTGCCACCAGTGATCCCGGACGGACAGATACGCAGTATTTT. It encodes CATSDPGRTDTQYF.

The chain is built from TRBV10-3 and TRBJ2-3; D may be TRBD1 (5 bases). The germline V gene has CDR1 ENHRY and CDR2 SYGVKD. Trimming took off 6 bases at V and 9 bases at J, with 16 bases between the two ends. CDR3 length equals 13 residues. Written as DNA, the CDR3 is TGTGCCATCAGGGACAATCCCAGCGAAACGCAGTATTTT. This sequence encodes CAIRDNPSETQYF.

The V call is TRBV20-1, the J call TRBJ2-1; D is perhaps TRBD2 (6 bases). Germline V CDR1 and CDR2: DFQATT, SNEGSKA (reference sequence). Trimming removed 1 base from V and 9 bases from J, with 13 bases in between. The CDR3 covers 13 residues. CDR3 coding DNA: TGCAGTGCTAGAGCGCGGGGCAATCCTGAGCAGTTCTTC. It specifies CSARARGNPEQFF.

The genes are TRBV6-5 and TRBJ1-1; D perhaps matches TRBD1 (6 bases). The germline V and J ends were trimmed by 6 bases and 0 bases, with 17 bases remaining between them. CDR3 length: 16 residues. CDR1 MNHEY and CDR2 SVGAGI come from the germline V gene. The CDR3 sequence is CASSPSHRGMNTEAFF. The CDR3 DNA sequence: TGTGCCAGCAGCCCCAGTCATAGGGGGATGAACACTGAAGCTTTCTTT.

This clonotype was seen only a few times. CDR3 in amino acids: CAISERDPGDTQYF. CDR3 in DNA: TGTGCCATCAGTGAGCGTGATCCGGGAGATACGCAGTATTTT. The rearrangement uses TRBV10-3 and TRBJ2-3; D gene uncertain. CDR1 is ENHRY and CDR2 is SYGVKD in the germline V gene. V shed 2 bases and J shed 5 bases, with 11 bases lying between them. The CDR3 covers 14 residues.

A single count supports this clonotype. The CDR3 protein is CASSFLGTVYGYTF. CDR3 DNA: TGTGCCAGCAGCTTTCTCGGGACGGTCTATGGCTACACCTTC. The chain recombines TRBV5-6 with TRBJ1-2; tentative D call: TRBD1 (5 bases). CDR3 size: 14 residues. From germline, CDR1 is SGHDT and CDR2 YYEEEE. The germline V and J ends were trimmed by 2 bases and 4 bases, with 12 bases remaining between them.

This clonotype appeared a single time. The V and J genes are TRBV5-1 and TRBJ1-3, with D possibly being TRBD1 (6 bases). The V gene lost 4 bases and the J gene lost 2 bases, with 13 bases spanning the gap. The V gene's germline CDR1 is SGHRS and CDR2 YFSETQ. The CDR3 is 15 amino acids. CDR3 loop: CASSPTGGAGNTIYF. Here the CDR3 DNA reads TGCGCCAGCAGCCCGACAGGAGGGGCTGGAAACACCATATATTTT.

V is TRBV7-8 and J is TRBJ1-2; 10 nucleotides line up with TRBD1. The V gene's germline CDR1 is SGHVS and CDR2 FQNEAQ. The CDR3 sequence is 13 residues long. Trimming took 5 bases from V and 7 from J; bases not matched to a gene: 4. The DNA of the CDR3 is TGTGCCAGCAGCGACAGGACAGGGGGTGGCTACACCTTC. Translating it yields CASSDRTGGGYTF.

V is TRBV7-9 and J is TRBJ2-3; TRBD1 matches at 9 bases. V was clipped by 5 bases and J by 1 base; unmatched bases: 10. The CDR3 has 17 amino acids. Germline loops: CDR1 SEHNR, CDR2 FQNEAQ (reference sequence). CDR3: CASSAPDRGRGTDTQYF. CDR3 in DNA: TGTGCCAGCAGCGCCCCCGACAGGGGGAGAGGCACAGATACGCAGTATTTT. Combining the CDR3 with reference TRBV7-9 and TRBJ2-3 gives the whole variable domain DTGVSQNPRHKITKRGQNVTFRCDPISEHNRLYWYRQTLGQGPEFLTYFQNEAQLEKSRLLSDRFSAERPKGSFSTLEIQRTEQGDSAMYLCASSAPDRGRGTDTQYFGPGTRLTVL.

The J gene is TRBJ2-1, the V gene TRBV20-1, with 10 bases that match TRBD2. The ends lost 5 bases at V and 1 base at J; junction bases unmatched: 8. The germline gives CDR1 DFQATT, CDR2 SNEGSKA (reference sequence). This CDR3 contains 16 residues. The CDR3 here is CSAYISGRRSYNEQFF. The DNA of the CDR3 is TGCAGTGCTTACATTAGCGGGAGGAGGTCCTACAATGAGCAGTTCTTC.

The chain employs TRBV29-1 and TRBJ2-5; D is perhaps TRBD2 (6 bases). The CDR3 consists of 14 residues. Trimming left V 3 bases short and J 1 base short, with 12 bases between. Germline V lookup: CDR1 SQVTM, CDR2 ANQGSEA. This chain's CDR3 is CSVEGGEPQETQYF. The CDR3 nucleotides read TGCAGCGTTGAGGGGGGAGAGCCCCAAGAGACCCAGTACTTC. Full variable domain (outside the CDR3, taken from reference TRBV29-1 and TRBJ2-5): SAVISQKPSRDICQRGTSLTIQCQVDSQVTMMFWYRQQPGQSLTLIATANQGSEATYESGFVIDKFPISRPNLTFSTLTVSNMSPEDSSIYLCSVEGGEPQETQYFGPGTRLLVL.

The chain couples TRBV12-3 or TRBV12-4 to TRBJ1-2, with D perhaps TRBD1 (5 bases). Deletions cut 5 bases from V and 8 bases from J, with 12 bases between. This CDR3 is built from 12 residues. The CDR3 spells CASSPRGAGYTF. The DNA for the CDR3 is TGTGCCAGCAGTCCCCGCGGGGCGGGCTACACCTTC.